This is a list of T cell receptor beta chains from one sample in a study of CD8+ T cells in alopecia areata. TCRdb keeps only in-frame clones here, not all; method: immunoSEQ multiplex PCR. The sample contains about 210,000 clones, roughly 64% of which appear only once. The sequences come from CD4+ T cells sorted from blood, collected at week 4, from a patient treated with tofacitinib. The receptor set was obtained from a human donor with alopecia areata. Each CDR3 is given with its conserved first and last residue. Each record gives: J gene, V gene, CDR3 protein.

j_gene: TRBJ2-1; v_gene: TRBV14; CDR3aa: CASSPTYNEQFF
j_gene: TRBJ1-2; v_gene: TRBV5-6; CDR3aa: CASSLRQGRIGYTF
j_gene: TRBJ1-2; v_gene: TRBV2; CDR3aa: CASNADRNYGYTF
j_gene: TRBJ1-2; v_gene: TRBV11-3; CDR3aa: CASSLASSSGDGYTF
j_gene: TRBJ1-1; v_gene: TRBV4-2; CDR3aa: CASSQGGEGTEAFF
j_gene: TRBJ1-2; v_gene: TRBV27; CDR3aa: CASSLIGTGQGNYGYTF
j_gene: TRBJ2-1; v_gene: TRBV30; CDR3aa: CAWSPTPPGLVGNEQFF
j_gene: TRBJ1-1; v_gene: TRBV29-1; CDR3aa: CSVDRDTNTEAFF
j_gene: TRBJ2-2; v_gene: TRBV11-2; CDR3aa: CASSSRRLLGELFF
j_gene: TRBJ2-7; v_gene: TRBV14; CDR3aa: CASSQRVAASGGEQYF
j_gene: TRBJ1-5; v_gene: TRBV7-9; CDR3aa: CASSAGFNQPQHF